This TCR beta chain was documented in a study of CD8+ T cells in alopecia areata. The study's findings and limits: In patients, TCRs were shared less clearly than in mice, and HLA may possibly be involved.

Details on this clone: Its specificity is not known.

Investigators isolated RNA and reverse transcribed it into cDNA to act as the sequencing template. Here immunoSEQ multiplex PCR was the method, and the copy in TCRdb shows in-frame clones only, minus some. Found here are 140,000 to 150,000 clones, around half of them singletons; the top ten hold less than 20%. The CDR3 extends over 13 amino acids. CDR1 is GTSNPN and CDR2 is SVGIG in the germline V gene (reference sequence). With 5 bases removed from V and 5 bases from J, the gap between germline ends came to 15 bases. Regarding treatment: oral pan-JAK inhibitor, 5-10 mg twice daily. This chain connects TRBV30 to TRBJ1-1, with D perhaps matching TRBD1 (6 bases). The sample here was CD8+ T cells sorted from blood, taken at week 4, from a patient treated with tofacitinib. The source is a human donor with alopecia areata. DNA of the CDR3: TGTGCCTGGGGAATTCTAAGGGGGACTGAAGCTTTCTTT. Residues: CAWGILRGTEAFF.